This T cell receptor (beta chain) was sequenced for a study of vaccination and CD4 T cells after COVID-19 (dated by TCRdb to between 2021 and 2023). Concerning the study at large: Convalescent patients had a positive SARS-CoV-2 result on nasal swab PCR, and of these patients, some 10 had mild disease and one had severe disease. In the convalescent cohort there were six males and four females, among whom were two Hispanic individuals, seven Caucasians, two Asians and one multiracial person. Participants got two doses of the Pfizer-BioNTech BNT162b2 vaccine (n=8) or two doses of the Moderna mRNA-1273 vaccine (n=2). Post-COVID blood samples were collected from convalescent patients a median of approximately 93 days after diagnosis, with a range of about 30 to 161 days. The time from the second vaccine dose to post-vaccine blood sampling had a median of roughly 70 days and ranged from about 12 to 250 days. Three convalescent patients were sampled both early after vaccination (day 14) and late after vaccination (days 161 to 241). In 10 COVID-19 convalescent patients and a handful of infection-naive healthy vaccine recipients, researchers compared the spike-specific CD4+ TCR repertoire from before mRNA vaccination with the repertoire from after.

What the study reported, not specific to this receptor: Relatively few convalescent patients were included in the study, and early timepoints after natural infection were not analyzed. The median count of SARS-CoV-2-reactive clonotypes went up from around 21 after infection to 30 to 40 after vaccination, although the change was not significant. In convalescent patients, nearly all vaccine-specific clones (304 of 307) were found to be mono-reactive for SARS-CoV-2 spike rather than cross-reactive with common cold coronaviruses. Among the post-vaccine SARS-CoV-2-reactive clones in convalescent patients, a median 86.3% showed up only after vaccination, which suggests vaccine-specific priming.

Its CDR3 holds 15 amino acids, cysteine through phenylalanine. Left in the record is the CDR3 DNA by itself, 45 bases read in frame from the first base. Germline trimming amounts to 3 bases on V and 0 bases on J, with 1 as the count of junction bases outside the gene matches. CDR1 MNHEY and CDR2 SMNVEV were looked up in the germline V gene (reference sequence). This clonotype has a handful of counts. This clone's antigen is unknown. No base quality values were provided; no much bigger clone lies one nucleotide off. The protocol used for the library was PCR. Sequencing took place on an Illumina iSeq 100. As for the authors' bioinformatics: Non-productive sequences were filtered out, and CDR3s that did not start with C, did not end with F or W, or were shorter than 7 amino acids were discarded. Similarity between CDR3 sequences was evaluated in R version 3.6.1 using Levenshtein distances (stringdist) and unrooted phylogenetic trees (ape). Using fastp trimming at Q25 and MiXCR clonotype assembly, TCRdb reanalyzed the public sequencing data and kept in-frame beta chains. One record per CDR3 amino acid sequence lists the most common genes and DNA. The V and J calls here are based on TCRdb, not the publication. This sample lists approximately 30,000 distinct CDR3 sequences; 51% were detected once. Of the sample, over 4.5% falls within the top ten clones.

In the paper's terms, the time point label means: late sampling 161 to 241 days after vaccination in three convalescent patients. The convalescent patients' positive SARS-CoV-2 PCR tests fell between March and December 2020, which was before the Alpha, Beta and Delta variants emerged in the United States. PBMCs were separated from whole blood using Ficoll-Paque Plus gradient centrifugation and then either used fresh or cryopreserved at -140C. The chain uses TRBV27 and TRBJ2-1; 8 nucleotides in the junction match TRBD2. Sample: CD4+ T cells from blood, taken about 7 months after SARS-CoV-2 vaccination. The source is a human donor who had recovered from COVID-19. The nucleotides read TGTGCCAGCAGTTTGGCGGGAGGCTCCTACAATGAGCAGTTCTTC. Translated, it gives CASSLAGGSYNEQFF.